This TCR beta chain was identified during a study of blood T cell repertoires in COVID-19. As for the study in general: Acute and convalescent COVID-19 samples came from the United States, Italy and Spain. PBMCs, B-cell-depleted T cells, or T cells were the source of the cDNA or gDNA that made up the material.

In this sample, this clone turned up once. There are 15 residues in the CDR3. With 4 bases clipped from V and 0 bases from J, the junction kept 4 bases outside the gene matches. In germline, CDR1 is SGDLS, CDR2 YYNGEE. Assay: immunoSEQ multiplex PCR; the TCRdb copy retains only in-frame clones and omits some. This sample yields 35,000 to 45,000 clones, of which just under 85% are seen a single time; 5% to 7% belongs to the top ten. The chain carries TRBV9 and TRBJ2-1; 7 bases are a match to TRBD2. Sequencing was performed on peripheral blood. This clonotype originated in a man between 50 and 59 years old with active COVID-19. The CDR3 DNA is TGTGCCAGCAGCATTAGCGGGCACTCCTACAATGAGCAGTTCTTC. It codes for CASSISGHSYNEQFF.